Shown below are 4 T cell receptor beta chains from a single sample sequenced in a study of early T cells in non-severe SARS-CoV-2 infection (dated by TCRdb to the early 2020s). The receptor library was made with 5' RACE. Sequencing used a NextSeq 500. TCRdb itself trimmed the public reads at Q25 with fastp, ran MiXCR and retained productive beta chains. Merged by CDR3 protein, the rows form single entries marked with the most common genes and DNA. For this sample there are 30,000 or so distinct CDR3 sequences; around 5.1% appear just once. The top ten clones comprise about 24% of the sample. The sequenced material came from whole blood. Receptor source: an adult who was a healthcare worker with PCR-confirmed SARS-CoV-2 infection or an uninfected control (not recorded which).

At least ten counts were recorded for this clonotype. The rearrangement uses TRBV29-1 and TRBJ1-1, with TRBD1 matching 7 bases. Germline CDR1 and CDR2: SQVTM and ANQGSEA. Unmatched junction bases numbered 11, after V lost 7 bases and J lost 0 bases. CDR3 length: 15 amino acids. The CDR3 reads CSAASPGQLNTEAFF. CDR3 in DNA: TGCAGCGCTGCAAGTCCGGGACAGCTGAACACTGAAGCTTTCTTT.

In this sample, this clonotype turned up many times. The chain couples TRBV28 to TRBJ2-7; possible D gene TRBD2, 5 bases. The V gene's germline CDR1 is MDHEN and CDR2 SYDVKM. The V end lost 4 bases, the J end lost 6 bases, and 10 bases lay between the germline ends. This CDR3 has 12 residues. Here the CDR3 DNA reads TGTGCCAGCAGTTGGAGGCTGGGCGAGCAGTACTTC. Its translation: CASSWRLGEQYF.

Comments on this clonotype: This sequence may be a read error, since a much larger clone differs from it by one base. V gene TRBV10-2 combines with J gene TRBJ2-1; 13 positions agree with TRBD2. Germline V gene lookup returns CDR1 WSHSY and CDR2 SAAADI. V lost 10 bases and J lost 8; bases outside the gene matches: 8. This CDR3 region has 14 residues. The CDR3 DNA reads TGCGCCACGACCTGGACTAGCGGGAGTCATGAGCAGTTCTTC. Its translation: CATTWTSGSHEQFF.

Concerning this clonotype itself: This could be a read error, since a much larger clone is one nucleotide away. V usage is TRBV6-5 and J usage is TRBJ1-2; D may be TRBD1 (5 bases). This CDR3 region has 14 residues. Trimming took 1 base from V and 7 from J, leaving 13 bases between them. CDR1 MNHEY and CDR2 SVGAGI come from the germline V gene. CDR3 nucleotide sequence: TGTGCCAGCAGTTACTTGGGCGCAGGGCCTGGCTACACCTTC. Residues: CASSYLGAGPGYTF.